This T cell receptor beta chain was sequenced in a study of blood T cell repertoires in COVID-19. About the study: Samples taken during acute and convalescent COVID-19 were collected in the United States, Italy and Spain.

In the study's own analysis: Counts of nucleated cells, estimated from reference gene primer amplification, were obtained. Generated by immunoSEQ multiplex PCR, the TCRdb table keeps only in-frame clones and is missing some. The V and J calls and the clone size are those of that table, but D and trimming were determined from the DNA. The table lists around 150,000 clones, around nine tenths of them singletons. V was clipped by 4 bases and J by 4 bases; unmatched bases: 18. Germline CDR1 and CDR2: SEHNR and FQNEAQ (reference sequence). There are 18 residues in the CDR3. This sequence originates from a woman between 40 and 50 years old with acute or convalescent COVID-19. Sequencing input: peripheral blood. The chain is built from TRBV7-9 and TRBJ2-7; TRBD1 matches 8 bases. CDR3 in amino acids: CASSSFSGTGPSTYEQYF. DNA for the CDR3: TGTGCCAGCAGCTCGTTCTCCGGGACAGGCCCTTCCACTTACGAGCAGTACTTC. Using reference TRBV7-9 and TRBJ2-7 for the parts outside the CDR3, the full variable domain is DTGVSQNPRHKITKRGQNVTFRCDPISEHNRLYWYRQTLGQGPEFLTYFQNEAQLEKSRLLSDRFSAERPKGSFSTLEIQRTEQGDSAMYLCASSSFSGTGPSTYEQYFGPGTRLTVT.